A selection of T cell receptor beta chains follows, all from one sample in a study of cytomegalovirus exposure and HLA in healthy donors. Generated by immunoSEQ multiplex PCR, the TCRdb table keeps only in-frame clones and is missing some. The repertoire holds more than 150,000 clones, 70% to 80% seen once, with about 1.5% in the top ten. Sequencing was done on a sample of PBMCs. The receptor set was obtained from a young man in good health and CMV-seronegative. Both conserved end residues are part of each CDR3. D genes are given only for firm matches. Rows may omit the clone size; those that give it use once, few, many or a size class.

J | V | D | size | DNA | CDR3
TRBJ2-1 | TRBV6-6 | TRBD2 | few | TGTGCCAGCAGTTACCTGGGGGAGGGTGAGCAGTTCTTC | CASSYLGEGEQFF
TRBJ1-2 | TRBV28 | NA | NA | TGTGCCAGCAGGAGCTATGGCTACACCTTC | CASRSYGYTF
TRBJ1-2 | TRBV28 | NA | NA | TGTGCCAGCAGTTTTTTCTCTGAGGGCGATGGCTACACCTTC | CASSFFSEGDGYTF
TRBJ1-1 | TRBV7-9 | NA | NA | TGTGCCAGCAGCTCCAACTCCTGGGGCAGCATGAACACTGAAGCTTTCTTT | CASSSNSWGSMNTEAFF
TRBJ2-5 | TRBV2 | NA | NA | TGTGCCAGCTCCCAGAACCTCCAAGAGACCCAGTACTTC | CASSQNLQETQYF
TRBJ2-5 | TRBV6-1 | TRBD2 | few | TGTGCCAGCAGAAAGGTAGCGGGAGCAGGAGAGACCCAGTACTTC | CASRKVAGAGETQYF
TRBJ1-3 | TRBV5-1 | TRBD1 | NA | TGCGCCAGCAGCTGGGGGGACAGTTGGGGCAACACCATATATTTT | CASSWGDSWGNTIYF
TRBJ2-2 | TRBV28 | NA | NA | TGTGCCAGCAGTCCCGACCGCGGCGGCGGGGAGCTGTTTTTT | CASSPDRGGGELFF
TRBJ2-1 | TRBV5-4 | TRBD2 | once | TGTGCCAGCAGCCCGGGACTAGTTTCCTACAATGAGCAGTTCTTC | CASSPGLVSYNEQFF
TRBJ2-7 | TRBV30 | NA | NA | TGTGCCTGGAGGTCCGGGACAAACTACGAGCAGTACTTC | CAWRSGTNYEQYF
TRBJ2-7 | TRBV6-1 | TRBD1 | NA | TGTGCCGGGTCGCGGGACAGGGTCTCCTACGAGCAGTACTTC | CAGSRDRVSYEQYF
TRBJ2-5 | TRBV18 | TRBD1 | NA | TGTGCCAGCTCAGCTACAGGGGGCTTATGGCAAGAGACCCAGTACTTC | CASSATGGLWQETQYF
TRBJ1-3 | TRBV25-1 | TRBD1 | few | TGTGCCAGCAGTCCAAGGACAGGGGGAAACACCATATATTTT | CASSPRTGGNTIYF
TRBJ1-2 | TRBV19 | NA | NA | TGTGCCAGTAGTATAGGAGGTTTGGACAGCGCAACGGGCTACACCTTC | CASSIGGLDSATGYTF
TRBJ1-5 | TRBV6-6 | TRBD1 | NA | TGTGCCAGCAGCCCCGGACAGGGTTTCTATCAGCCCCAGCATTTT | CASSPGQGFYQPQHF
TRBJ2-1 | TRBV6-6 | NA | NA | TGTGCCAGCAGAGGAGGGTGGGGAAGGACCTACAATGAGCAGTTCTTC | CASRGGWGRTYNEQFF
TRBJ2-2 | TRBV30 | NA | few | TGTGCCTGGAGTGCAGGGCTACCCGGGGAGCTGTTTTTT | CAWSAGLPGELFF
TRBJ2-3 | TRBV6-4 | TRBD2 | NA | TGTGCCAGCAGCCATTCTAGCGGTAGCACAGATACGCAGTATTTT | CASSHSSGSTDTQYF
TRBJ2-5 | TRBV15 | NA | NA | TGTGCCACCAGCACGGGACAAATTCAAGAGACCCAGTACTTC | CATSTGQIQETQYF
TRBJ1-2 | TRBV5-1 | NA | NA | TGCGCCAGCAGCTTGGAGCAGGGGAGAGGCTATGGCTACACCTTC | CASSLEQGRGYGYTF
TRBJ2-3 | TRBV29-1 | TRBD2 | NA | TGCAGCGAGAAGACTAGCGGGGCCATCACAGATACGCAGTATTTT | CSEKTSGAITDTQYF
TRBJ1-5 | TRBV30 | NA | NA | TGTGCCTGGAGTGGTGGGGCGCAACAGCCCCAGCATTTT | CAWSGGAQQPQHF
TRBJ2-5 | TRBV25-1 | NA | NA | TGTGCCAGCAGTCCACCGGGGGACAGCCGATCCCAAGGGACCCAGTACTTC | CASSPPGDSRSQGTQYF
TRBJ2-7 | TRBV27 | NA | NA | TGTGCCAGCAGTTTTGCGCCGGGGACATGGCCCTACGAGCAGTACTTC | CASSFAPGTWPYEQYF
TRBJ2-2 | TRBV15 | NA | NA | TGTGCCACCAGCAGCGAGGGCACCGGGGAGCTGTTTTTT | CATSSEGTGELFF
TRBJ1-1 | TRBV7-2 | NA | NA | TGTGCCAGCAGCTCGTTCCAGGGATGGAGCGCTGAAGCTTTCTTT | CASSSFQGWSAEAFF
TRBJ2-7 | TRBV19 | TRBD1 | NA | TGTGCCAGTAGTATAGGACAGGGGTCCTCCTACGAGCAGTACTTC | CASSIGQGSSYEQYF
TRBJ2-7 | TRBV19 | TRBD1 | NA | TGTGCCAGTAGTATACAGGGGGACAGAAACGAGCAGTACTTC | CASSIQGDRNEQYF
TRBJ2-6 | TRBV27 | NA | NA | TGTGCCAGCGGTGCAGGGTTCGCAGGGGCCAACGTCCTGACTTTC | CASGAGFAGANVLTF
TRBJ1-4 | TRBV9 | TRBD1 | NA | TGTGCCAGCAGCGGGGGACAGGCGAATGAAAAACTGTTTTTT | CASSGGQANEKLFF
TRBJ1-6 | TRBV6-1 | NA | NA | TGTGCCAGCAGTGAACAGAAGAATTCACCCCTCCACTTT | CASSEQKNSPLHF
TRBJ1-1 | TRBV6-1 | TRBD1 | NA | TGTGCCAGCAGTGAAGTACAGGGGAGGGCTTTCTTT | CASSEVQGRAFF
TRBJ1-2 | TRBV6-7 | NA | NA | TGTGCCAGCAGTTACTTACAGGGAATTGCCTATGGCTACACCTTC | CASSYLQGIAYGYTF
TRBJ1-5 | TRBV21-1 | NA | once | TGTGCCACCCCGGGACTGGGAAGCAATCAGCCCCAGCATTTT | CATPGLGSNQPQHF
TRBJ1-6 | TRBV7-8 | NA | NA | TGTGCCAGCAGCTTGGTAGTGTCGGGATCCCTCCACTTT | CASSLVVSGSLHF
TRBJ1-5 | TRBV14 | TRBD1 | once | TGTGCCAGCAGCCAACCTCCCCCCGGGACAGGCGAGCCCCAGCATTTT | CASSQPPPGTGEPQHF
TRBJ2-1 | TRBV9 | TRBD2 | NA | TGTGCCAGCAGCGTAGGTCTAGCGGGGGGTACGAATGAGCAGTTCTTC | CASSVGLAGGTNEQFF
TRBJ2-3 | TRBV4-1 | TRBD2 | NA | TGCGCCAGCCCCACCTCTTATGGCCTCGGACTAGCGGGGGGGCCATGCACAGATACGCAGTATTTT | CASPTSYGLGLAGGPCTDTQYF
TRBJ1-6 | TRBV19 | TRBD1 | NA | TGTGCCAGTAGTACCGGGACAGGAGGTTCACCCCTCCACTTT | CASSTGTGGSPLHF
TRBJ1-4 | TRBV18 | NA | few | TGTGCCAGCTCACCAGGGATCGGGACGGTGGGAGGTGAAAAACTGTTTTTT | CASSPGIGTVGGEKLFF
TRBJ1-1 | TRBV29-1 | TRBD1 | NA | TGCAGCGTTGAAGAACAGGGACAGTGGAACACTGAAGCTTTCTTT | CSVEEQGQWNTEAFF
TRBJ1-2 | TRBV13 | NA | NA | TGTGCCAGCAGCCTTAGATCCTTGTATGGCTACACCTTC | CASSLRSLYGYTF
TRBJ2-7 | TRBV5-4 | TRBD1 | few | TGTGCCAGCGCAAGACAGGGTACCCACGAGCAGTACTTC | CASARQGTHEQYF
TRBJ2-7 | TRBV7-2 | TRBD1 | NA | TGTGCCAGCAGCTGGAGGGACAGGGGGGACGAGCAGTACTTC | CASSWRDRGDEQYF
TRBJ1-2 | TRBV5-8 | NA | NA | TGTGCCAGCAGCCCGAGCCCGGGGGGGCCAGACTTC | CASSPSPGGPDF
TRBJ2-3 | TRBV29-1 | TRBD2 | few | TGCAGCGTTAGCGGGGGGCACACAGATACGCAGTATTTT | CSVSGGHTDTQYF